This T cell receptor beta chain stems from a study of T-cell memory formation after mild COVID-19. Each CDR3 protein is one row after TCRdb ran MiXCR on the 5' RACE reads. Here the sample spans 400,000 to 450,000 distinct CDR3 sequences, about 20% being singletons. On this clonotype: Its target is unknown.

General study findings and limits: Some clones that responded turned up in pre-infection memory, which suggests that cross-reactive memory joined in.

This TCR derives from a man aged 18 to 30 who had mild COVID-19 (a few samples of this study predate the infection). Cell type and time point are not known. Sequencing input: PBMCs or a T cell subset sorted from them (not recorded which).

DNA for the CDR3: TGCGCCAGCAGCCAAGGCACCAGCTATCCCACCGGGGAGCTGTTTTTT. This codes for CASSQGTSYPTGELFF. This chain connects TRBV4-3 to TRBJ2-2; D remains ambiguous. The ends were cut back, 1 base at V and 4 bases at J, with 13 bases in the middle. The CDR3 contains 16 residues. Germline-derived CDR1 and CDR2 are LGHNA and YSLEER.